Following are 3 T cell receptor beta chains from one sample sequenced in a study of long-term antiretroviral therapy in people with HIV. immunoSEQ v3.0 was run at survey level. Sequencing used immunoSEQ multiplex PCR; TCRdb keeps in-frame clones, though not all of them. The sample holds about 14,000 clones; 65% to 90% are singletons and the top ten take around 7.2%. Specimen: unsorted PBMCs, collected 0.4 years after starting antiretroviral therapy. The receptors stem from a man between 25 and 39 years old with HIV.

This clone was observed a single time. The J gene is TRBJ2-5, the V gene TRBV28; D not resolved. In germline, CDR1 is MDHEN, CDR2 SYDVKM. The ends were cut back, 7 bases at V and 6 bases at J, with 9 bases in the middle. This CDR3 has 11 amino acids. The DNA for the CDR3 is TGTGCCAGCACCCCCATTCAGACCCAGTACTTC. Residues: CASTPIQTQYF.

The gene calls are TRBV29-1 and TRBJ1-6; D not certain. The CDR3 length is 13 residues. The germline gives CDR1 SQVTM, CDR2 ANQGSEA. V shed 4 bases and J shed 8 bases, with 12 bases lying between them. For the CDR3, the DNA is TGCAGCGTTGGCCCTGACGGTCATTCACCCCTCCACTTT. Its protein product is CSVGPDGHSPLHF.

J is TRBJ2-7 and V is TRBV2; TRBD1 matches at 7 bases. V dropped 7 bases and J dropped 3; count of bases not matched to a gene: 12. From germline, CDR1 is SNHLY and CDR2 FYNNEI. The CDR3 runs 15 residues. The CDR3: CASKIRDSSYYEQYF. The CDR3 DNA sequence: TGTGCCAGCAAAATCCGGGACAGCTCTTACTACGAGCAGTACTTC.